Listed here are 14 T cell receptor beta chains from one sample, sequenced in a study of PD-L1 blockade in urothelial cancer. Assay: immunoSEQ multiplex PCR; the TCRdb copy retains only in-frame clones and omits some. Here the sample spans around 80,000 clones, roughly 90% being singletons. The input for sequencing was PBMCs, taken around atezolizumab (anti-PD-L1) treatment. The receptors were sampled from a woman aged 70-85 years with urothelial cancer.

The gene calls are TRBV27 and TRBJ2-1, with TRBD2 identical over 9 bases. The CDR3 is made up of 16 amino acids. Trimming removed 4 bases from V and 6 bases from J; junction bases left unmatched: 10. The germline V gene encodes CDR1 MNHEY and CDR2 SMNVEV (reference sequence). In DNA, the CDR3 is TGTGCCAGCAGTTCCCTACTAGCGGGTGGAATCAATGAGCAGTTCTTC. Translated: CASSSLLAGGINEQFF.

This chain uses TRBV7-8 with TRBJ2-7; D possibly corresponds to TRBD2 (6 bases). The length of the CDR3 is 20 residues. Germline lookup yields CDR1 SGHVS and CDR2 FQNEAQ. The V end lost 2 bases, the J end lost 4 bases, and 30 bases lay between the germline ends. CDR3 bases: TGTGCCAGCAGCTTATGGGTGCCAAGCATAGCGGCTTCCAACCCTTACGAGCAGTACTTC. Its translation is CASSLWVPSIAASNPYEQYF.

CDR3 residues: CASSVGGNNYNEQFF. The CDR3 region has the DNA TGTGCCAGCAGCGTAGGGGGCAATAATTACAATGAGCAGTTCTTC. The V call is TRBV9, the J call TRBJ2-1, with D possibly TRBD1 on 5 matching bases. Germline loops: CDR1 SGDLS, CDR2 YYNGEE. The CDR3 runs to 15 residues. The V gene lost 0 bases and the J gene lost 4 bases, with 11 bases spanning the gap.

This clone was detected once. The CDR3 spells CASSVSGDSSGGYTF. CDR3 DNA sequence: TGTGCCAGCAGCGTCTCGGGGGACTCGTCGGGTGGCTACACCTTC. V is TRBV9 and J is TRBJ1-2; tentatively, D is TRBD1 (5 bases). The CDR3 consists of 15 residues. Trimming took off 2 bases at V and 7 bases at J, with 18 bases between the two ends. From germline, CDR1 is SGDLS and CDR2 YYNGEE. The complete variable domain, with remaining parts taken from reference TRBV9 and TRBJ1-2, reads DSGVTQTPKHLITATGQRVTLRCSPRSGDLSVYWYQQSLDQGLQFLIQYYNGEERAKGNILERFSAQQFPDLHSELNLSSLELGDSALYFCASSVSGDSSGGYTFGSGTRLTVV.

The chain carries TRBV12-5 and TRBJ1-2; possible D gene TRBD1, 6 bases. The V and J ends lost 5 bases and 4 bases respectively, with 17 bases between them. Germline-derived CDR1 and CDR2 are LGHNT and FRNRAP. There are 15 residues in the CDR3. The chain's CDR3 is CASGPDPQGSYGYTF. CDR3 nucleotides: TGTGCTAGTGGTCCGGACCCCCAGGGGTCCTATGGCTACACCTTC.

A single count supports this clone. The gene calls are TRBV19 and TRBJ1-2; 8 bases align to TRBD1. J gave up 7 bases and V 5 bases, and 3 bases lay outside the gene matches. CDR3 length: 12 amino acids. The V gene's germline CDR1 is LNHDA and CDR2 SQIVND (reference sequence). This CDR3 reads CASSSDRVGYTF. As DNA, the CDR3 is TGTGCCAGTAGTTCGGACAGGGTTGGCTACACCTTC.

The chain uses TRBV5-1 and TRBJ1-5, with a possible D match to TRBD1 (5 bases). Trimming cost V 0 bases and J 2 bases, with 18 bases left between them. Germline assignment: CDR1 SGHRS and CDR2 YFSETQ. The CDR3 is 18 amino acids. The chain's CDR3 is CASSLVQGQGKRNQPQHF. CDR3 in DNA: TGCGCCAGCAGCTTGGTTCAAGGGCAGGGAAAGCGCAATCAGCCCCAGCATTTT.

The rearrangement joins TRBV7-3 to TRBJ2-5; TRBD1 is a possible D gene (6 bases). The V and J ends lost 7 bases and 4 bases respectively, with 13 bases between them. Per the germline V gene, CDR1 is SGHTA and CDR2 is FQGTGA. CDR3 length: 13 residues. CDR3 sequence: CASNQGIGETQYF. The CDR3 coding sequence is TGTGCCAGCAACCAGGGGATTGGAGAGACCCAGTACTTC.

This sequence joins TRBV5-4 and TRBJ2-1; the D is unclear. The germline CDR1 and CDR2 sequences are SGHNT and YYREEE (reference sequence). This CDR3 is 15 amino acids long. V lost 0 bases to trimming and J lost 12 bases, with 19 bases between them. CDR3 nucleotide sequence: TGTGCCAGCAGCTTGGGACGCTCAGAGACTTTTCGGCAGTTCTTC. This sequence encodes CASSLGRSETFRQFF.

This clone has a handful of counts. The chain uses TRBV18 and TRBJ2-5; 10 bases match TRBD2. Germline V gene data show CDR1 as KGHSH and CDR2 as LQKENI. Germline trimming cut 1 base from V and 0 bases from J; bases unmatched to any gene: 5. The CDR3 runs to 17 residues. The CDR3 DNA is TGTGCCAGCTCACCACTACTAGCGGGGAGCTACCAAGAGACCCAGTACTTC. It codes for CASSPLLAGSYQETQYF.

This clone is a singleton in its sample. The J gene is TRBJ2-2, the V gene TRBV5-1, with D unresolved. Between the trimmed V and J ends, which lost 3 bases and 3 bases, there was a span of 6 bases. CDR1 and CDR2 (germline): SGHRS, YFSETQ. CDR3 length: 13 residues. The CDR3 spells CASSSTDTGELFF. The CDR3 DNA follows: TGCGCCAGCAGCTCCACTGACACCGGGGAGCTGTTTTTT.

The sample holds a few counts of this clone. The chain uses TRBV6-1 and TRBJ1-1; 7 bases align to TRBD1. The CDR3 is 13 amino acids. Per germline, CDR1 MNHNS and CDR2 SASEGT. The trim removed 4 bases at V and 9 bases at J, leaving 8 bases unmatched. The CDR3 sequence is CASSVQDRPQAFF. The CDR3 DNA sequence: TGTGCCAGCAGTGTCCAGGACAGGCCTCAAGCTTTCTTT.

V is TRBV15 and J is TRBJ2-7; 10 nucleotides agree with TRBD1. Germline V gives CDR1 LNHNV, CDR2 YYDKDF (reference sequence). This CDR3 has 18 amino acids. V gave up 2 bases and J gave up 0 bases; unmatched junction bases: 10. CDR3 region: CATSRTGTGERSSYEQYF. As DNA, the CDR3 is TGTGCCACCAGCAGAACCGGGACAGGGGAGCGGTCCTCCTACGAGCAGTACTTC.

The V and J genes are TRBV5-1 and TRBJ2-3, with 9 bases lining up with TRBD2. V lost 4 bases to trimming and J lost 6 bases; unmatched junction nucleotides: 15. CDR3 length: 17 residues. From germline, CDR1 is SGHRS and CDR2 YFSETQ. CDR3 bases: TGCGCCAGCAGCCCGGGGTCCCGGGGACTAGCACCCGATACGCAGTATTTT. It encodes CASSPGSRGLAPDTQYF.